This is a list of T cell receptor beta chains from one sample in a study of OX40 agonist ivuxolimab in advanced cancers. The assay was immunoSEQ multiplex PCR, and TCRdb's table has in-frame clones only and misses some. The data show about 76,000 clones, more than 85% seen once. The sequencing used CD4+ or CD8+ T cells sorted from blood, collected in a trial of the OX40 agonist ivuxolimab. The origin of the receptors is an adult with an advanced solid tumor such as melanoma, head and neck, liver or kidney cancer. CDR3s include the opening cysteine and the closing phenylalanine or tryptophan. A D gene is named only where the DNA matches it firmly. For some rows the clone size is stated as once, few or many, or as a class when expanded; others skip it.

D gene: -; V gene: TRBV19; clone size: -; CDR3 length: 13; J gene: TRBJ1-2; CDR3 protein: CASYRWGNYGYTF; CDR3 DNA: TGTGCCAGCTACAGGTGGGGTAACTATGGCTACACCTTC
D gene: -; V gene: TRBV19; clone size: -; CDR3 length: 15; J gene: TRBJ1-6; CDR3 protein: CASKGGSSYNSPLHF; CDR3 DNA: TGTGCCAGTAAGGGGGGGAGCTCCTATAATTCACCCCTCCACTTT
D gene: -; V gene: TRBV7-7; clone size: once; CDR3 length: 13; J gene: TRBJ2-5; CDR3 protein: CASSLGDSKTQYF; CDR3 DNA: TGTGCCAGCAGCTTAGGGGACTCCAAGACCCAGTACTTC
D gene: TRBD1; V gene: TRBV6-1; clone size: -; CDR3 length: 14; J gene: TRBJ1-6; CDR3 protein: CASNPGQENSPLHF; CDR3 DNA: TGTGCCAGCAATCCGGGACAGGAAAATTCACCCCTCCACTTT
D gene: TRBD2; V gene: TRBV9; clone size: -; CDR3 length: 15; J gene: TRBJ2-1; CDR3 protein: CASSVGGTSLNEQFF; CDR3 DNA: TGTGCCAGCAGCGTAGGAGGGACTAGCCTCAATGAGCAGTTCTTC
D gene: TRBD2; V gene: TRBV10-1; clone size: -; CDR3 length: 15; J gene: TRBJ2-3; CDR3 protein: CASSEGGVTWDTQYF; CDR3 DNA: TGCGCCAGCAGTGAGGGGGGGGTGACCTGGGATACGCAGTATTTT
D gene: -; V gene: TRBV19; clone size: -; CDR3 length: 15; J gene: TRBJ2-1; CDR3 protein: CASSDDGWAPMGQFF; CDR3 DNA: TGTGCCAGTAGTGACGACGGGTGGGCCCCAATGGGGCAGTTCTTC
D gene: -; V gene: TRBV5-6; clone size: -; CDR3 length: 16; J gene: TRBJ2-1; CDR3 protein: CASSLTGKGGLGEQFF; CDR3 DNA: TGTGCCAGCAGCTTAACAGGGAAGGGGGGCCTGGGAGAGCAGTTCTTC
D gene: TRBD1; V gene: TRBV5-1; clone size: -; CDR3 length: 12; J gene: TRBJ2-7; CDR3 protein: CASSLDRVEQYF; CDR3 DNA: TGCGCCAGCAGCCTTGACAGGGTCGAGCAGTACTTC
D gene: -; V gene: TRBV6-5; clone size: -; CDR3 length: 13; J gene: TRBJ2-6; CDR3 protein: CASMPPGANVLTF; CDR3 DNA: TGTGCCAGCATGCCCCCCGGGGCCAACGTCCTGACTTTC
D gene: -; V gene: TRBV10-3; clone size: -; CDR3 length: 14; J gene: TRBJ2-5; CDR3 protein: CAISEISGSGTQYF; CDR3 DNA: TGTGCCATCAGTGAAATATCAGGGAGTGGGACCCAGTACTTC
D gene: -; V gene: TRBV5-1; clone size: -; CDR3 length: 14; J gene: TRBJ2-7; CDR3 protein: CASSLPRSSDEQYF; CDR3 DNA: TGCGCCAGCAGCCTCCCCAGGTCGTCAGACGAGCAGTACTTC
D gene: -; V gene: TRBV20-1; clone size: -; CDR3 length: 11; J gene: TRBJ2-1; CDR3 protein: CSAIHRVGQFF; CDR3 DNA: TGCAGTGCTATCCACAGGGTCGGGCAGTTCTTC
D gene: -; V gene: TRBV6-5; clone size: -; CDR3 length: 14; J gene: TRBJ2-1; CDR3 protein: CASSTPSSYNEQFF; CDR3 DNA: TGTGCCAGCAGCACTCCCAGCTCCTACAATGAGCAGTTCTTC
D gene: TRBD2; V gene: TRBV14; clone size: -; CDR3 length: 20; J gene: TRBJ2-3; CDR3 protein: CASSPLTGLAGGPGTDTQYF; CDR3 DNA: TGTGCCAGCAGCCCGCTAACTGGACTAGCGGGGGGGCCGGGCACAGATACGCAGTATTTT
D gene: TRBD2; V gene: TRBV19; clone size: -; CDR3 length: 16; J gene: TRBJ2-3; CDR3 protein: CASSPPGLESPDTQYF; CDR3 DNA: TGTGCCAGTAGTCCCCCTGGACTAGAATCCCCAGATACGCAGTATTTT
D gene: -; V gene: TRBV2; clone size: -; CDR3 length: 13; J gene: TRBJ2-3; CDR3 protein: CASMDWVTDTQYF; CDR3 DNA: TGTGCCAGCATGGACTGGGTCACAGATACGCAGTATTTT
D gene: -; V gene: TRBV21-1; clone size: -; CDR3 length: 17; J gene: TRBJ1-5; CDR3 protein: CASSKKITGNSNQPQHF; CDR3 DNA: TGTGCCAGCAGCAAAAAGATAACAGGGAATAGCAATCAGCCCCAGCATTTT
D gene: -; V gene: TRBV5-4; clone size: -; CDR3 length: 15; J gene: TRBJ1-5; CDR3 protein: CASSLYGAPNQPQHF; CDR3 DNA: TGTGCCAGCAGCTTGTATGGGGCCCCCAATCAGCCCCAGCATTTT
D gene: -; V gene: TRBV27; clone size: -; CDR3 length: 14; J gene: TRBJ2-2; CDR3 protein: CATSRWTEVGELFF; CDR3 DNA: TGTGCCACCTCTCGCTGGACAGAAGTCGGGGAGCTGTTTTTT
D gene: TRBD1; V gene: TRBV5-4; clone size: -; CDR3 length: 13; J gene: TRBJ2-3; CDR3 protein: CASSFDREDTQYF; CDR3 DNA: TGTGCCAGCAGCTTTGACAGGGAAGATACGCAGTATTTT
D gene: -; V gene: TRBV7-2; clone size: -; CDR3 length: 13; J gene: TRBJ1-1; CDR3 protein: CASSFGGATEAFF; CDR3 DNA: TGTGCCAGCAGCTTCGGGGGCGCGACTGAAGCTTTCTTT
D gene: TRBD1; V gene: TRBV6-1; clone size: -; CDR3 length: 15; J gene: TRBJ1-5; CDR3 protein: CASRPGQERDQPQHF; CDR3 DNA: TGTGCCAGCAGACCCGGACAGGAAAGGGATCAGCCCCAGCATTTT
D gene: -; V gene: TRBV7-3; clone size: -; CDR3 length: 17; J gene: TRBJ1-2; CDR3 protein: CASSLTSDSGNNYGYTF; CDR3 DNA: TGTGCCAGCAGCTTAACGTCAGACAGCGGAAATAACTATGGCTACACCTTC
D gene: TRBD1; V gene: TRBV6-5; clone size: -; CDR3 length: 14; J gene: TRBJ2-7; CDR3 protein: CASRTRDRVGEQYF; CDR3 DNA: TGTGCCAGCAGGACCAGGGACAGGGTTGGCGAGCAGTACTTC
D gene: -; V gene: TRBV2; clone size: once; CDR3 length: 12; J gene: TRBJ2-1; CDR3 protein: CASSAGGYEQFF; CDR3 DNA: TGTGCCAGCAGTGCCGGGGGCTATGAGCAGTTCTTC
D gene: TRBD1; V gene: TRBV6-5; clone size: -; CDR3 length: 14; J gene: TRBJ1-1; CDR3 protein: CASSPRTGNTEAFF; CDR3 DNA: TGTGCCAGCAGTCCACGGACAGGGAACACTGAAGCTTTCTTT
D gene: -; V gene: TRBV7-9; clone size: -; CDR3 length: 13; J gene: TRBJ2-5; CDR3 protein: CASSLQGRVTQYF; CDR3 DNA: TGTGCCAGCAGCTTGCAGGGAAGGGTGACCCAGTACTTC
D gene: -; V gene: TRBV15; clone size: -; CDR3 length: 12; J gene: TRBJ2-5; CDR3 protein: CATSRERETQYF; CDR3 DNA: TGTGCCACCAGCAGAGAGAGGGAGACCCAGTACTTC
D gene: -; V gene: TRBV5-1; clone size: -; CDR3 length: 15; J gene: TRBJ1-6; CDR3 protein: CASRPEGVGNSPLHF; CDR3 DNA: TGCGCCAGCAGGCCTGAAGGGGTCGGGAATTCACCCCTCCACTTT
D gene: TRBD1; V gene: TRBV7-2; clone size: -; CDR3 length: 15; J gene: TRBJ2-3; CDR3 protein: CASSTGGQGTDTQYF; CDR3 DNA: TGTGCCAGCAGCACCGGCGGACAGGGGACAGATACGCAGTATTTT
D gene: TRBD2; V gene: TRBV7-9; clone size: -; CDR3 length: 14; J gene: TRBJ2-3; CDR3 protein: CASSFAGGLDTQYF; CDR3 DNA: TGTGCCAGCAGCTTCGCGGGGGGGTTAGATACGCAGTATTTT
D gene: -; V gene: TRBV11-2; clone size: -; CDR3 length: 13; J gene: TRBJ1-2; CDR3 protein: CASAIGGIYGYTF; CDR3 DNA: TGTGCCAGCGCGATTGGGGGCATCTATGGCTACACCTTC
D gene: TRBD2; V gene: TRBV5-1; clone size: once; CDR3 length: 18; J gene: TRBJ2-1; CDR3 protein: CASSPVGRGGPFYNEQFF; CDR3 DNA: TGCGCCAGCAGCCCGGTGGGGCGGGGGGGCCCGTTTTACAATGAGCAGTTCTTC
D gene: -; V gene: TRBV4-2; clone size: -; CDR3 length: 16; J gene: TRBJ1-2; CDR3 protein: CASSQDAAGNFYGYTF; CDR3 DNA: TGTGCCAGCAGCCAAGACGCTGCAGGGAACTTCTATGGCTACACCTTC
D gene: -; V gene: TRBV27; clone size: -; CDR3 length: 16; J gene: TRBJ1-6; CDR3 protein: CASSLEAGWGNSPLHF; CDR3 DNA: TGTGCCAGCAGTTTAGAAGCAGGCTGGGGTAATTCACCCCTCCACTTT
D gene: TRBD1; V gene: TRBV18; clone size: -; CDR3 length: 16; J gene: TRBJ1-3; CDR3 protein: CASLPGQESSGNTIYF; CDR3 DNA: TGTGCCAGCTTACCCGGACAGGAAAGCTCTGGAAACACCATATATTTT
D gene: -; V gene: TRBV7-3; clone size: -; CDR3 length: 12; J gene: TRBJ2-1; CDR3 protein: CASSLAGSEQFF; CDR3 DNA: TGTGCCAGCAGCCTGGCGGGGAGTGAGCAGTTCTTC
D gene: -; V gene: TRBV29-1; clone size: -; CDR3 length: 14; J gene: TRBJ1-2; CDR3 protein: CSVIKGEGGYGYTF; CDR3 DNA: TGCAGCGTCATAAAGGGGGAAGGTGGTTATGGCTACACCTTC
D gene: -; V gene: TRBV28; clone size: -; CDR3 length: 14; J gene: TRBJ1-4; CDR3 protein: CASSFRQRNEKLFF; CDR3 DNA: TGTGCCAGCAGTTTCAGGCAGCGCAATGAAAAACTGTTTTTT
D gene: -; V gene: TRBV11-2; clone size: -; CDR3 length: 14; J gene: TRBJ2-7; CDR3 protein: CASSPGWQSYEQYF; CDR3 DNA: TGTGCCAGCAGCCCTGGTTGGCAGTCCTACGAGCAGTACTTC
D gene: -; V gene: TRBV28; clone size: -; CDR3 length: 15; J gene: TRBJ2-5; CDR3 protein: CASTYFGGPSETQYF; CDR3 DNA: TGTGCCAGCACCTATTTTGGGGGGCCATCGGAGACCCAGTACTTC
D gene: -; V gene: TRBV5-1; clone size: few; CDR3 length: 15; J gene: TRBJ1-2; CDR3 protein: CASSPGTGGHYGYTF; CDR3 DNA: TGCGCCAGCAGCCCCGGGACGGGGGGGCACTATGGCTACACCTTC